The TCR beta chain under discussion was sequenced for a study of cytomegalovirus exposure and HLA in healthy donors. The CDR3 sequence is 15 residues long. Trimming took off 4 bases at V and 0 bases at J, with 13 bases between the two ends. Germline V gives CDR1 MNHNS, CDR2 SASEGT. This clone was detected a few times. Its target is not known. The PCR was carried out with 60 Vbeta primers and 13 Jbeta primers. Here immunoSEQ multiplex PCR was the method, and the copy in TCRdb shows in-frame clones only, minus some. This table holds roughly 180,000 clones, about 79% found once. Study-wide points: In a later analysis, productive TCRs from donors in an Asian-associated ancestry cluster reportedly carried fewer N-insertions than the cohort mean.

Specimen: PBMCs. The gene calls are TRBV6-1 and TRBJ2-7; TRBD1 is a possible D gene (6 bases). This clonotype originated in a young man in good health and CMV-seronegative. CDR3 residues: CASSGVGATSYEQYF. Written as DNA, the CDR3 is TGTGCCAGCAGTGGTGTGGGGGCGACCTCCTACGAGCAGTACTTC.